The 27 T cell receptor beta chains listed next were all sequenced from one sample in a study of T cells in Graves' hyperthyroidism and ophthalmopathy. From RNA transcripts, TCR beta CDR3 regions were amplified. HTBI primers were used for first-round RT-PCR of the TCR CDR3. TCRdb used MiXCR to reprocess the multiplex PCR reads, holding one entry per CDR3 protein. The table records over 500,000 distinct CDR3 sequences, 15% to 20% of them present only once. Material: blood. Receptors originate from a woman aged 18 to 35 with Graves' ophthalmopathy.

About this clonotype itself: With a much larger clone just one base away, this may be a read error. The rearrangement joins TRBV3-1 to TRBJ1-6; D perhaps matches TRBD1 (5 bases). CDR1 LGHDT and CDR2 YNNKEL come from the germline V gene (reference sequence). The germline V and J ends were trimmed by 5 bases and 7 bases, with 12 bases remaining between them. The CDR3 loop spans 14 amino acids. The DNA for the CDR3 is TGTGCCAGCAGCGAGGTGGGGGTCAATTCACCCCTCCACTTT. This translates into CASSEVGVNSPLHF.

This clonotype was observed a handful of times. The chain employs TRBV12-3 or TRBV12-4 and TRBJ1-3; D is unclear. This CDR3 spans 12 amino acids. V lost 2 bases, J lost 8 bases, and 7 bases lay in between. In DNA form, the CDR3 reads TGTGCCAGCAGTTTATCCGGATACACCATATATTTT. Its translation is CASSLSGYTIYF.

The CDR3 DNA follows: TGTGCCAGTAGTATGTCAGGGTCCTACGAGCAGTACTTC. It yields the protein CASSMSGSYEQYF. The V call is TRBV19, the J call TRBJ2-7; the D gene is possibly TRBD1 (5 bases). V lost 3 bases and J lost 1, with 7 bases in between. From germline, CDR1 is LNHDA and CDR2 SQIVND (reference sequence). This CDR3 has 13 amino acids.

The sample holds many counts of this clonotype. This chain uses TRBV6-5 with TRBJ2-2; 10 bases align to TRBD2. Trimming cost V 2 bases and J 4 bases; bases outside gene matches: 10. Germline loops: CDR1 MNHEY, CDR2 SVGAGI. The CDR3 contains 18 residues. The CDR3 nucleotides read TGTGCCAGCAGTTACGGAAGTGGGAGCGGGGGGGCCACCGGGGAGCTGTTTTTT. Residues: CASSYGSGSGGATGELFF.

The CDR3 loop is CASSVDRNYGYTF. The DNA for the CDR3 is TGTGCCAGCAGCGTGGACAGAAACTATGGCTACACCTTC. The V and J genes are TRBV6-2 or TRBV6-3 and TRBJ1-2; tentatively, D is TRBD1 (6 bases). Trimming removed 6 bases from V and 2 bases from J, with 10 bases in between. Germline CDR1 MNHEY, CDR2 SVGEGT. There are 13 residues in the CDR3.

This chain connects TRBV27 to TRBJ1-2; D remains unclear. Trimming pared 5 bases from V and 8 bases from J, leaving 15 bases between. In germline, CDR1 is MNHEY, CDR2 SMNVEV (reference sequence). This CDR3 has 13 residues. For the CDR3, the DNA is TGTGCCAGCAGTCTCGGACGGACGCAGGGCTACACCTTC. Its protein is CASSLGRTQGYTF.

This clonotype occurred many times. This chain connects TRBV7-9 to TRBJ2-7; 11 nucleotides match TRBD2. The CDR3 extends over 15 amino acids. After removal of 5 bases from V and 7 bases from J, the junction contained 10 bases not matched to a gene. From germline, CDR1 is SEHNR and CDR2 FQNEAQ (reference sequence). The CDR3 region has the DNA TGTGCCAGCAGCGGTTTACTAGCGGGGGAGGGTGAGCAGTACTTC. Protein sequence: CASSGLLAGEGEQYF.

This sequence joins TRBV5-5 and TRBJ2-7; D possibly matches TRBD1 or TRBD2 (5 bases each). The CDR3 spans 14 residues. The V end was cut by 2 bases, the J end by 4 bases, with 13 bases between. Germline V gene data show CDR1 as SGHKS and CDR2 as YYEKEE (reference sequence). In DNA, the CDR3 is TGTGCCAGCAGCTTAGGGACGGTCATTTACGAGCAGTACTTC. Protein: CASSLGTVIYEQYF.

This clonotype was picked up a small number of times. CDR3 bases: TGTGCCAGCAGCCAAGATCACAGGCAGGGAAACAATGAGCAGTTCTTC. Protein sequence: CASSQDHRQGNNEQFF. The genes are TRBV3-1 and TRBJ2-1; D perhaps matches TRBD1 (5 bases). This CDR3 has 16 residues. V was clipped by 0 bases and J by 5 bases, with 14 bases between them. Germline V gives CDR1 LGHDT, CDR2 YNNKEL (reference sequence).

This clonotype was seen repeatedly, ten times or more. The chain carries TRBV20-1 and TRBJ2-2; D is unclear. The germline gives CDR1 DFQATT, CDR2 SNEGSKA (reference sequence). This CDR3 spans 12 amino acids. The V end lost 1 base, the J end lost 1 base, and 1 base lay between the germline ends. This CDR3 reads CSARGNTGELFF. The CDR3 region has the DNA TGCAGTGCTAGAGGGAACACCGGGGAGCTGTTTTTT.

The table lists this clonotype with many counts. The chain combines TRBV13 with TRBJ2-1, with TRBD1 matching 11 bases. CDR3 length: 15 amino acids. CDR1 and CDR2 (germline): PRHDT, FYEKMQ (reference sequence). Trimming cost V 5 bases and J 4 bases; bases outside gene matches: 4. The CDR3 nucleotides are TGTGCCAGCAGCGGAGGACAGGGGGCTTACAATGAGCAGTTCTTC. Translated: CASSGGQGAYNEQFF.

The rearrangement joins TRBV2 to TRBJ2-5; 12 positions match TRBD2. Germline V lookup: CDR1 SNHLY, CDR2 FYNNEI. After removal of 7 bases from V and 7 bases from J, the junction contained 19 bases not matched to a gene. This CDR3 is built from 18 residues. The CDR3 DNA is TGTGCCAGCATGTGGTCTAGCGGGAGGGCCATTCCCGTTGGGACCCAGTACTTC. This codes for CASMWSSGRAIPVGTQYF. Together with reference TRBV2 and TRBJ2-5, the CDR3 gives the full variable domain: EPEVTQTPSHQVTQMGQEVILRCVPISNHLYFYWYRQILGQKVEFLVSFYNNEISEKSEIFDDQFSVERPDGSNFTLKIRSTKLEDSAMYFCASMWSSGRAIPVGTQYFGPGTRLLVL.

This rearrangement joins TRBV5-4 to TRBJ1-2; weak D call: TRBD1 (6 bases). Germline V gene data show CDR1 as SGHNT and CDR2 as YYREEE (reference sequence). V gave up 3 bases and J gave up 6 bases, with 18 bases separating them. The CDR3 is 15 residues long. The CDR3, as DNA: TGTGCCAGCAGCTCGGATTTGCGGGGGCAAAATGGCTACACCTTC. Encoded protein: CASSSDLRGQNGYTF.

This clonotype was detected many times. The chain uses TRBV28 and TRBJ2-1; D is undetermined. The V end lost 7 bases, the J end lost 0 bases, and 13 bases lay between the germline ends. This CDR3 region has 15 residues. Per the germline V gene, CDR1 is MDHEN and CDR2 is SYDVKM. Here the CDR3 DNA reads TGTGCCAGCAACCCCGGATGGAGCTCCTACAATGAGCAGTTCTTC. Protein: CASNPGWSSYNEQFF. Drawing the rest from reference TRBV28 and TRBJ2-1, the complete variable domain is DVKVTQSSRYLVKRTGEKVFLECVQDMDHENMFWYRQDPGLGLRLIYFSYDVKMKEKGDIPEGYSVSREKKERFSLILESASTNQTSMYLCASNPGWSSYNEQFFGPGTRLTVL.

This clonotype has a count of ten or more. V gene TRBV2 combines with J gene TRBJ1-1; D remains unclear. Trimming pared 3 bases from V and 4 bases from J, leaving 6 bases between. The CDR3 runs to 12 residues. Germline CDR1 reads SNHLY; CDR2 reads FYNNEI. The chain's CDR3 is CASSDRTTEAFF. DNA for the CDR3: TGTGCCAGCAGTGACAGGACCACTGAAGCTTTCTTT.

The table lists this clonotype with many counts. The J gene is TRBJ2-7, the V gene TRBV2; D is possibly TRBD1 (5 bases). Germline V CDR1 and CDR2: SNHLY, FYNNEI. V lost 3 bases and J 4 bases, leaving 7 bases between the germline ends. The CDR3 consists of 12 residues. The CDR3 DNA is TGTGCCAGCAGTGACAGGGTTTACGAGCAGTACTTC. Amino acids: CASSDRVYEQYF.

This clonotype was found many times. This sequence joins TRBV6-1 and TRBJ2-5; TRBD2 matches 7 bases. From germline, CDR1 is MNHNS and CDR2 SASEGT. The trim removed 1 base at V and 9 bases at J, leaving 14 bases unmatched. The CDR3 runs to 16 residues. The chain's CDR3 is CASSEGRGTNKRAQYF. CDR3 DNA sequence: TGTGCCAGCAGTGAAGGCCGGGGGACTAACAAGAGAGCCCAGTACTTC.

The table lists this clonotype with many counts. The CDR3 DNA follows: TGCAGTGCTACCGACTCGTCAAGGGCGGGGGAGACCCAGTACTTC. It encodes CSATDSSRAGETQYF. The J gene is TRBJ2-5, the V gene TRBV20-1, with a possible D match to TRBD2 (6 bases). Trimming stripped 4 bases from V and 5 bases from J, with 20 bases between. The CDR3 spans 15 residues. CDR1 is DFQATT and CDR2 is SNEGSKA in the germline V gene (reference sequence).

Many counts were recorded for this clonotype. This chain's CDR3 is CASSRGGSAFF. The DNA of the CDR3 is TGTGCCAGCAGCAGGGGGGGCAGTGCTTTCTTT. The rearrangement uses TRBV28 and TRBJ1-1; 7 bases map to TRBD1. This CDR3 has 11 residues. Germline CDR1 and CDR2: MDHEN and SYDVKM. V dropped 6 bases and J dropped 11; count of bases not matched to a gene: 6.

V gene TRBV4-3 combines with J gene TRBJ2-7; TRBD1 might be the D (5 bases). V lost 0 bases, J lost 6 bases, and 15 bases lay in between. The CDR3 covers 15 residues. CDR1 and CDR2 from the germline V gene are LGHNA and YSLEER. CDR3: CASSQDSQGFREQYF. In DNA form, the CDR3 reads TGCGCCAGCAGCCAAGACAGCCAGGGATTCCGCGAGCAGTACTTC.

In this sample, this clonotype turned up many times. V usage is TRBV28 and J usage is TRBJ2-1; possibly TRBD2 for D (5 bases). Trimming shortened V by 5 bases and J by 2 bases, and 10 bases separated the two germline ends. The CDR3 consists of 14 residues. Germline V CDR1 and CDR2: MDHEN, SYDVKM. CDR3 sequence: CASSPTGAYNEQFF. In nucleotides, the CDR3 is TGTGCCAGCAGTCCAACCGGGGCCTACAATGAGCAGTTCTTC.

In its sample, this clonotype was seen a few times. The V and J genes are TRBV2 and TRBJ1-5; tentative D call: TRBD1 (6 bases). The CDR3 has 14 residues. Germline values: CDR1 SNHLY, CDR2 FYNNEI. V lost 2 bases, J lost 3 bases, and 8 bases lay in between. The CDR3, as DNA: TGTGCCAGCAGTGAACAGGGGTACAATCAGCCCCAGCATTTT. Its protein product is CASSEQGYNQPQHF.

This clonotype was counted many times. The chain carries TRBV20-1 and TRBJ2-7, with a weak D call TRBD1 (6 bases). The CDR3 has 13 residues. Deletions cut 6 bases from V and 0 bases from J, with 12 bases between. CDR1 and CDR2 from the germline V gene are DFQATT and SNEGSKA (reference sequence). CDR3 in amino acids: CSARQVSSYEQYF. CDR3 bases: TGCAGTGCACGACAGGTTAGCTCCTACGAGCAGTACTTC.

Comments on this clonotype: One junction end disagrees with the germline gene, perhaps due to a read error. The DNA for the CDR3 is TGCGCCAGCGGCTTGGCAAGGGGGCAGCTCTATGGCTACACCTTC. Translation gives CASGLARGQLYGYTF. This chain joins TRBV5-1 and TRBJ1-2; 7 bases are shared with TRBD1. Germline V lookup: CDR1 SGHRS, CDR2 YFSETQ. This CDR3 region has 15 residues.

In DNA form, the CDR3 reads TGCGCCAGCAAAAAGACAGACCCCTACGAGCAGTACTTC. This encodes CASKKTDPYEQYF. The genes are TRBV5-1 and TRBJ2-7; D is perhaps TRBD1 (5 bases). Germline V gives CDR1 SGHRS, CDR2 YFSETQ. The CDR3 is 13 residues long. The ends were cut back, 6 bases at V and 2 bases at J, with 12 bases in the middle.

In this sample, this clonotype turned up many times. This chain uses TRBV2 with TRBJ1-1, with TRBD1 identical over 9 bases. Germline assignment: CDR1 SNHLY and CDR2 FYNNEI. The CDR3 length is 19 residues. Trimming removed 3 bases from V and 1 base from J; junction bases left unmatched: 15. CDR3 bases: TGTGCCAGCAGTGATCTTCCGTGGGACAGGGCTCAGAAGAACACTGAAGCTTTCTTT. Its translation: CASSDLPWDRAQKNTEAFF. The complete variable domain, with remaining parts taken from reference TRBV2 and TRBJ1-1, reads EPEVTQTPSHQVTQMGQEVILRCVPISNHLYFYWYRQILGQKVEFLVSFYNNEISEKSEIFDDQFSVERPDGSNFTLKIRSTKLEDSAMYFCASSDLPWDRAQKNTEAFFGQGTRLTVV.

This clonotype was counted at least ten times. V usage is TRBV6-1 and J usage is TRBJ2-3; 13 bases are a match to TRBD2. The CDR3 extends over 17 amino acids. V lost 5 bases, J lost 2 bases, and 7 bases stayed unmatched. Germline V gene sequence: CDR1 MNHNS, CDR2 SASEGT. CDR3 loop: CASSYGTSGENTDTQYF. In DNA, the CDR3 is TGTGCCAGCAGTTATGGGACTAGCGGGGAGAACACAGATACGCAGTATTTT.